The present T cell receptor (beta chain) was sequenced within a study of blood T cell repertoires in COVID-19. Trimming left V 3 bases short and J 11 bases short, with 20 bases between. Germline V gives CDR1 SGDLS, CDR2 YYNGEE. This CDR3 has 14 amino acids. Profiled with immunoSEQ multiplex PCR; TCRdb holds only in-frame clones, not every one. The sample has around 100,000 clones, 80% seen once. J is TRBJ1-1 and V is TRBV9; D is ambiguous. This receptor was taken from a woman between 65 and 79 years old with acute or convalescent COVID-19. The sequencing sample was made of peripheral blood. The CDR3 region is CASSAQPAGVAAFF. In nucleotides, the CDR3 is TGTGCCAGCAGCGCCCAACCAGCCGGGGTCGCCGCTTTCTTT.